The entry below gives a single TCR beta chain sequence along with its context. This sample was included in a study of blood T cell repertoires in COVID-19. Study background: Samples representing acute and convalescent COVID-19 were sourced from the United States, Italy and Spain. T cells, B-cell-depleted T cells, or PBMCs supplied cDNA or gDNA.

V lost 3 bases, J lost 1 base, and 8 bases stayed unmatched. The germline CDR1 and CDR2 sequences are LNHDA and SQIVND (reference sequence). This CDR3 has 16 residues. Study processing details: Amplification of reference gene primers was used by the study to estimate nucleated cell counts. Sequencing was performed with immunoSEQ multiplex PCR; in TCRdb, only in-frame clones are kept and a portion is missing. V, J and clone size were drawn from that table, and D and trimming were deduced from the DNA. The table lists about 140,000 clones, about 86% of them singletons. Specimen: peripheral blood. This receptor was identified in a woman aged 60-75 years with acute or convalescent COVID-19. The V and J genes are TRBV19 and TRBJ2-5; 7 bases map to TRBD1. The CDR3 region has the DNA TGTGCCAGTAGTATTAGTCCAGGGGGTTCCCAAGAGACCCAGTACTTC. Translated, it gives CASSISPGGSQETQYF.